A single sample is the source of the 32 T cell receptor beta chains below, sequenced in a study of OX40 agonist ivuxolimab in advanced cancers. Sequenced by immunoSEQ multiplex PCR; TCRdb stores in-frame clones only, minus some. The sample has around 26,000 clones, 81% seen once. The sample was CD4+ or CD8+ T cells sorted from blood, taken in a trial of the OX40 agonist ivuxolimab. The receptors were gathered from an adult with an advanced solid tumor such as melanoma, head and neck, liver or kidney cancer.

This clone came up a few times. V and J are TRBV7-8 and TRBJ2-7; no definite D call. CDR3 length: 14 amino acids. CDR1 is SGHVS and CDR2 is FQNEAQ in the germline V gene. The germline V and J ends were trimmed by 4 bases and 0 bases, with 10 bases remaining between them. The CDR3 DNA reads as TGTGCCAGCAGCTCCGGTCCCGGCTCCTACGAGCAGTACTTC. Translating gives CASSSGPGSYEQYF.

CDR3 nucleotides: TGTGCCTGGAGAGGGGGCACCGGGGAGCTGTTTTTT. It translates to CAWRGGTGELFF. The V call is TRBV30, the J call TRBJ2-2, with D possibly being TRBD1 (6 bases). V was trimmed by 3 bases and J by 4 bases, leaving 6 bases between them. Germline V gene lookup returns CDR1 GTSNPN and CDR2 SVGIG (reference sequence). This CDR3 has 12 amino acids.

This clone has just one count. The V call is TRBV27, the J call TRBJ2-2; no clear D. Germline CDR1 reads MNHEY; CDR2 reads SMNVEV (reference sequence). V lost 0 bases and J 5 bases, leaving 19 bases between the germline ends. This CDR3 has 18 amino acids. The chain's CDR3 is CASSLSIATIQQTGELFF. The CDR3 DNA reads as TGTGCCAGCAGTTTATCAATCGCCACAATACAGCAGACCGGGGAGCTGTTTTTT.

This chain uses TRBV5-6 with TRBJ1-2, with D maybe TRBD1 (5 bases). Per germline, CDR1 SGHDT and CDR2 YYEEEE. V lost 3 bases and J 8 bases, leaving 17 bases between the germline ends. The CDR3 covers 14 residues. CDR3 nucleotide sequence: TGTGCCAGCAGCTGGGACCCGGGGGAGATGGGCTACACCTTC. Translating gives CASSWDPGEMGYTF.

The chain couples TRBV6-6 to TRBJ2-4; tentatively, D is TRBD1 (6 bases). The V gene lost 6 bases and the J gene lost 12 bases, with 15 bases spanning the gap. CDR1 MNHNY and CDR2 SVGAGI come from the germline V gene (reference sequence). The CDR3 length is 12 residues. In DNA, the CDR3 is TGTGCCAGCAGCCTACAGGACAGATCTCAGTACTTC. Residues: CASSLQDRSQYF.

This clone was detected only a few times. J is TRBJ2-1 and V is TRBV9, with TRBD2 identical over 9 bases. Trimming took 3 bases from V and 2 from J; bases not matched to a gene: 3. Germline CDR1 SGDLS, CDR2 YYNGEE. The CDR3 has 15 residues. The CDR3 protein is CASSASGGPYNEQFF. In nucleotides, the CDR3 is TGTGCCAGCAGCGCCAGCGGGGGGCCCTACAATGAGCAGTTCTTC.

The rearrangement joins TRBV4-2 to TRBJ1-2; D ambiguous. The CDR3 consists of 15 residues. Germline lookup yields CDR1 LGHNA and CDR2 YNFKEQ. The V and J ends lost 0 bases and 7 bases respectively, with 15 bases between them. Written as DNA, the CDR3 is TGTGCCAGCAGCCAAGATCGAGGAGCCTCGTCTGGCTACACCTTC. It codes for CASSQDRGASSGYTF.

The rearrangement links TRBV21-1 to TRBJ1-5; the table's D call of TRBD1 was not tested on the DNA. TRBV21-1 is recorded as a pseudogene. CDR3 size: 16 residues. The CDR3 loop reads CASSKLGTHENQPQHF. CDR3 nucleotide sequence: TGTGCCAGCAGCAAGCTAGGGACACACGAAAATCAGCCCCAGCATTTT.

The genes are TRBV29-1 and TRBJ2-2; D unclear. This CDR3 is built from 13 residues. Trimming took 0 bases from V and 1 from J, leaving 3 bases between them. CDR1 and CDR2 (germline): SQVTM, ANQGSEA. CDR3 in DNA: TGCAGCGTTGAAGAACGGAACACCGGGGAGCTGTTTTTT. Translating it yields CSVEERNTGELFF.

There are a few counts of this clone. Here the CDR3 reads CASSQEGIPSYNEQFF. In nucleotides, the CDR3 is TGTGCCAGCAGCCAAGAGGGTATCCCCTCCTACAATGAGCAGTTCTTC. The genes are TRBV4-2 and TRBJ2-1; no clear D gene. Germline values: CDR1 LGHNA, CDR2 YNFKEQ. V was cut by 0 bases and J by 0 bases, with 9 bases left in between. CDR3 length: 16 residues.

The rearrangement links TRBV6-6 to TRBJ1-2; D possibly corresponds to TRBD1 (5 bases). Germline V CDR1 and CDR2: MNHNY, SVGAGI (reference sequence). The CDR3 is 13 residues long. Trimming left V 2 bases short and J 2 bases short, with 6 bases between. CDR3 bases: TGTGCCAGCAGTTACCCAGGGAACTATGGCTACACCTTC. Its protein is CASSYPGNYGYTF.

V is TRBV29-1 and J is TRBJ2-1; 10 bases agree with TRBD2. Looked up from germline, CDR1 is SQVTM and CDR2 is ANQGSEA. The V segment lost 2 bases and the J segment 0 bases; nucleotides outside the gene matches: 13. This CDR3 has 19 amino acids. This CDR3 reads CSVESRLAGEPRSYNEQFF. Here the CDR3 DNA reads TGCAGCGTTGAATCCCGGCTAGCGGGAGAGCCCCGCTCCTACAATGAGCAGTTCTTC.

CDR3 bases: TGTGCTTGCCAGACCACAGATACGCAGTATTTT. It specifies CACQTTDTQYF. The chain employs TRBV28 and TRBJ2-3; D is unresolved. The CDR3 is 11 amino acids. Germline CDR1 reads MDHEN; CDR2 reads SYDVKM.

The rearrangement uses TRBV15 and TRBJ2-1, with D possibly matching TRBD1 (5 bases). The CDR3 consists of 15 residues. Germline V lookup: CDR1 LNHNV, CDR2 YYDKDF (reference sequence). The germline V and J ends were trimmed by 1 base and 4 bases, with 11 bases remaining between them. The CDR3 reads CATSRARQNYNEQFF. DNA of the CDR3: TGTGCCACCAGCAGAGCTCGACAGAATTACAATGAGCAGTTCTTC.

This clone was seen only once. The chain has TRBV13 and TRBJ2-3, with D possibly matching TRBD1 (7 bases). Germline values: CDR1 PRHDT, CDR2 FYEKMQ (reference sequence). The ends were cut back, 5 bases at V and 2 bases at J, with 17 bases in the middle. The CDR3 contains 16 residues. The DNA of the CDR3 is TGTGCCAGCAGCCCACAAGCAGGGGGGCCCACAGATACGCAGTATTTT. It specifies CASSPQAGGPTDTQYF.

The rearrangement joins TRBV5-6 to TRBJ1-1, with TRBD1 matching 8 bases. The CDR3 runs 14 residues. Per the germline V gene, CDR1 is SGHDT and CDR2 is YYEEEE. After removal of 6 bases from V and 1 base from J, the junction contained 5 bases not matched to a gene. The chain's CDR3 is CASTAGGANTEAFF. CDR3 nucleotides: TGTGCCAGCACCGCAGGGGGCGCGAACACTGAAGCTTTCTTT.

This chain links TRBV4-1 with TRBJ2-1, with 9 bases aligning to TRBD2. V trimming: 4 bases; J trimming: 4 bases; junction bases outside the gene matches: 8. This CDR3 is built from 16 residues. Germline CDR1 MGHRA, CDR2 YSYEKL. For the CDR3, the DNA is TGCGCCAGCAGCCCAAACGCAGCGGGGGGTTACAATGAGCAGTTCTTC. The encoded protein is CASSPNAAGGYNEQFF.

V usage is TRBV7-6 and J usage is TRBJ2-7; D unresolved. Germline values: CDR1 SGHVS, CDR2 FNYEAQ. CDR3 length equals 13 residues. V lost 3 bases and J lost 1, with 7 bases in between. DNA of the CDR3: TGTGCCAGCAGCTTTTCGGGTTCCTACGAGCAGTACTTC. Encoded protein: CASSFSGSYEQYF.

This CDR3 reads CASSGGTENSPLHF. CDR3 nucleotide sequence: TGTGCCAGCAGTGGCGGGACAGAAAATTCACCCCTCCACTTT. V and J are TRBV6-1 and TRBJ1-6; 7 bases align to TRBD1. Per the germline V gene, CDR1 is MNHNS and CDR2 is SASEGT. The CDR3 contains 14 residues. V was clipped by 4 bases and J by 7 bases; unmatched bases: 4.

DNA for the CDR3: TGCGCCAGCAGCTTGAGACAAATAACCGACGAGCAGTACTTC. Translating gives CASSLRQITDEQYF. V gene TRBV5-1 combines with J gene TRBJ2-7; D unclear. The CDR3 contains 14 residues. The V end was cut by 1 base, the J end by 5 bases, with 13 bases between. CDR1 SGHRS and CDR2 YFSETQ come from the germline V gene.

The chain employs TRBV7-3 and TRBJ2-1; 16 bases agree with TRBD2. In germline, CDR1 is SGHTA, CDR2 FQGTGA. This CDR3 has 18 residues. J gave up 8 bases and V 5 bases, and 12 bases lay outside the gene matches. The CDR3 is CASSKKGGLAGGRDEQFF. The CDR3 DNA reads TGTGCCAGCAGCAAAAAAGGGGGACTAGCGGGAGGGCGAGATGAGCAGTTCTTC.

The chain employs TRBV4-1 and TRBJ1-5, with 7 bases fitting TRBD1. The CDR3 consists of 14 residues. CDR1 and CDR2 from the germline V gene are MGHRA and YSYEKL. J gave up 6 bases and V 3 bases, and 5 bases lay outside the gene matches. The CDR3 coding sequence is TGCGCCAGCAGCCACGTGGAGGGGGCTCAGCCCCAGCATTTT. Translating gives CASSHVEGAQPQHF.

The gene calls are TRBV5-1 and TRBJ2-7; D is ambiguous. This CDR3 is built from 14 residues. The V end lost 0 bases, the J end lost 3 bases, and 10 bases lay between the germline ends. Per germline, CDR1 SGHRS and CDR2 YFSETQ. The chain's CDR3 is CASSLEGGYYEQYF. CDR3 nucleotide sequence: TGCGCCAGCAGCTTGGAGGGCGGTTACTACGAGCAGTACTTC.

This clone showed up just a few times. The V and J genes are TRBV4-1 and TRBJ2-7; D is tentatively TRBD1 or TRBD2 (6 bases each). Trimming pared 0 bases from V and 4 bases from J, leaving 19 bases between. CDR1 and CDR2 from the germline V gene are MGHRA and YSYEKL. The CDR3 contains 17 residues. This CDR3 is CASSQDPPGAFEYEQYF. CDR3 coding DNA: TGCGCCAGCAGCCAAGATCCCCCGGGGGCATTTGAATACGAGCAGTACTTC.

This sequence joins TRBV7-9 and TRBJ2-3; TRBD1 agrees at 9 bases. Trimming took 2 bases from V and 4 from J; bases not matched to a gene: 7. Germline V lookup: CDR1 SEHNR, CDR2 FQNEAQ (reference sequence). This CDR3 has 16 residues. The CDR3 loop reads CASSLLDRGLADTQYF. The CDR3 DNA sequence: TGTGCCAGCAGCTTATTGGACAGGGGTTTGGCAGATACGCAGTATTTT.

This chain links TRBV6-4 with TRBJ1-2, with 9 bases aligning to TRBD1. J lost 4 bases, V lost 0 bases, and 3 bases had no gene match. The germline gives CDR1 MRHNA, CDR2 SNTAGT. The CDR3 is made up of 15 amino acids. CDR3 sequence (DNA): TGTGCCAGCAGTGACTCCCGGACAGGGGTCTATGGCTACACCTTC. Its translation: CASSDSRTGVYGYTF.

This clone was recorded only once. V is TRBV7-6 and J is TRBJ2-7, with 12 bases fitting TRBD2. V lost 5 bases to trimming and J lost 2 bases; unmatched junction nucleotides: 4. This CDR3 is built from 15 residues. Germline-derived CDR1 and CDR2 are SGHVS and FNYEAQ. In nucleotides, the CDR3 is TGTGCCAGCAGCCCGAGGACTAGCGGGACCTACGAGCAGTACTTC. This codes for CASSPRTSGTYEQYF.

This CDR3 reads CASTFGGANVLTF. The CDR3 DNA sequence: TGTGCCAGCACCTTTGGGGGGGCCAACGTCCTGACTTTC. The genes are TRBV9 and TRBJ2-6; no firm D call. CDR3 length: 13 residues. Germline-derived CDR1 and CDR2 are SGDLS and YYNGEE. Trimming shortened V by 6 bases and J by 4 bases, and 8 bases separated the two germline ends.

CDR3 loop: CASSQAPGANYGYTF. The CDR3 DNA reads as TGTGCCAGCAGCCAAGCTCCGGGTGCAAACTATGGCTACACCTTC. V is TRBV14 and J is TRBJ1-2; unclear D gene. V lost 1 base and J lost 2, with 11 bases in between. Germline CDR1 SGHDN, CDR2 FVKESK. CDR3 length equals 15 residues.

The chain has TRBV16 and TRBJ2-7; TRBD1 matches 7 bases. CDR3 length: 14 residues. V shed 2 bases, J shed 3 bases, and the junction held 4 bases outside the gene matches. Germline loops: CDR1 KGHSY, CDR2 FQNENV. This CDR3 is CASSQLGGGYEQYF. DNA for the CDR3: TGTGCCAGCAGCCAACTAGGGGGCGGCTACGAGCAGTACTTC.

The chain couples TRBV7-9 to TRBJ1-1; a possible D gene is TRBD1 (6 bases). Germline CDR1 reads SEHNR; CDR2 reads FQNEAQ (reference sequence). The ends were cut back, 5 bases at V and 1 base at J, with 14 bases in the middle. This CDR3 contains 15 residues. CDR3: CASSPPGGANTEAFF. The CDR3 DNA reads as TGTGCCAGCAGCCCCCCTGGGGGGGCGAACACTGAAGCTTTCTTT.

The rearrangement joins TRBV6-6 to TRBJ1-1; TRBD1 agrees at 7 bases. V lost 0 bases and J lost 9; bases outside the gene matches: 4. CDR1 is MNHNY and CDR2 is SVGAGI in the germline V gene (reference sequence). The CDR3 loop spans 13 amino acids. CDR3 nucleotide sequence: TGTGCCAGCAGTTACTCGAAAGGGGGCAAAGCTTTCTTT. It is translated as CASSYSKGGKAFF.